Sequencing of this T cell receptor beta chain was carried out in a study of control samples from healthy donors and cancer patients. Trimming shortened V by 4 bases and J by 5 bases, and 17 bases separated the two germline ends. The CDR3 has 15 amino acids. Germline CDR1 reads MGHRA; CDR2 reads YSYEKL. This clone has a single count. The assay was immunoSEQ multiplex PCR, and TCRdb's table has in-frame clones only and misses some. Of fewer than 100,000 clones listed, roughly 82% are singletons. This chain uses TRBV4-1 with TRBJ2-5, with D perhaps assigned TRBD1 or TRBD2 (5 bases each). The origin of this receptor is a man aged 55 to 70 in good health. Sequenced input: blood. CDR3 nucleotide sequence: TGCGCCAGCAGCCCCGGGACCGCGAGCAGGGAGACCCAGTACTTC. Amino acid sequence: CASSPGTASRETQYF.